This T cell receptor beta chain was sequenced for a study of T cell changes during pregnancy in multiple sclerosis. Measured with immunoSEQ multiplex PCR; TCRdb has only the in-frame clones, and not every one. The sample comprises tens of thousands of clones, around 92% of which are singletons, and less than 3% rests with the top ten. Germline CDR1 reads PRHDT; CDR2 reads FYEKMQ (reference sequence). V was shortened by 5 bases and J by 3 bases, with 16 bases between the two germline ends. This CDR3 has 15 residues. This clone was observed a single time. The TCR was taken from a female donor in good health, enrolled as a control in a pregnancy study. The chain employs TRBV13 and TRBJ2-5, with a weak D call TRBD1 (6 bases). The starting material was peripheral blood, obtained in the third trimester of pregnancy. The CDR3 region is CASSESGGSEETQYF. CDR3 nucleotide sequence: TGTGCCAGCAGCGAGAGTGGGGGCTCGGAAGAGACCCAGTACTTC.